Below, 27 T cell receptor beta chains from the same sample are listed, as sequenced in a study of blood T cell repertoires in COVID-19. Produced via immunoSEQ multiplex PCR; TCRdb's table is partial and in-frame only. The data hold 150,000 to 200,000 clones, with over 80% observed a single time. Source material: PBMCs or T cells enriched from blood (not recorded which). These receptors all stem from a man in his sixties or seventies who had been exposed to COVID-19.

V usage is TRBV10-3 and J usage is TRBJ1-3; 8 bases line up with TRBD1. Germline V gives CDR1 ENHRY, CDR2 SYGVKD. V dropped 6 bases and J dropped 0; count of bases not matched to a gene: 1. CDR3 length: 14 amino acids. The CDR3 coding sequence is TGTGCCATCAGCGACAGGGGCTCTGGAAACACCATATATTTT. Translating it yields CAISDRGSGNTIYF.

This chain connects TRBV6-4 to TRBJ1-1, with TRBD1 as a possible D gene (6 bases). Germline loops: CDR1 MRHNA, CDR2 SNTAGT. V shed 10 bases and J shed 0 bases, with 12 bases lying between them. CDR3 size: 13 residues. The CDR3 DNA reads TGTGCCACCTCCAGGGACATGAACACTGAAGCTTTCTTT. Translating gives CATSRDMNTEAFF.

The chain combines TRBV12-3 or TRBV12-4 with TRBJ1-1; 9 positions match TRBD1. The CDR3 extends over 13 amino acids. Trimming took 3 bases from V and 11 from J; bases not matched to a gene: 7. CDR3 region: CASSLPGTGYAFF. DNA of the CDR3: TGTGCCAGCAGTTTGCCTGGGACAGGGTACGCTTTCTTT.

This chain connects TRBV15 to TRBJ1-2, with TRBD1 as a possible D gene (5 bases). V was shortened by 1 base and J by 7 bases, with 10 bases between the two germline ends. The CDR3 consists of 13 residues. The germline gives CDR1 LNHNV, CDR2 YYDKDF (reference sequence). CDR3 loop: CATSRGGAFGYTF. The DNA for the CDR3 is TGTGCCACCAGCAGAGGGGGCGCCTTTGGCTACACCTTC.

The J gene is TRBJ1-6, the V gene TRBV9; 7 nucleotides match TRBD1. Trimming took 4 bases from V and 8 from J; bases not matched to a gene: 6. CDR3 size: 14 residues. Germline lookup yields CDR1 SGDLS and CDR2 YYNGEE. The CDR3 DNA is TGTGCCAGCAGCAGCCGACAGGGAGATTCACCCCTCCACTTT. Its protein is CASSSRQGDSPLHF.

CDR3 sequence reads: CASSLREGVNTEAFF. CDR3 nucleotide sequence: TGTGCCAGCAGCTTACGAGAGGGGGTGAACACTGAAGCTTTCTTT. The V and J genes are TRBV7-8 and TRBJ1-1; tentatively, D is TRBD1 (6 bases). CDR1 is SGHVS, CDR2 FQNEAQ, per germline. Trimming removed 2 bases at V and 0 bases at J, with 10 bases between. This CDR3 spans 15 amino acids.

The rearrangement links TRBV5-8 to TRBJ2-1, with 10 positions matching TRBD1. The germline V gene has CDR1 SGHTS and CDR2 YDEGEE. This CDR3 region has 15 residues. Losses at the gene ends were 2 bases for V and 5 bases for J; bases not matched to a gene: 4. The CDR3 sequence: CASSFRDRGNNEQFF. The DNA of the CDR3 is TGTGCCAGCAGCTTTCGGGACAGGGGCAACAATGAGCAGTTCTTC. The full variable domain, its missing parts supplied by reference TRBV5-8 and TRBJ2-1, is EAGVTQSPTHLIKTRGQQATLRCSPISGHTSVYWYQQALGLGLQFLLWYDEGEERNRGNFPPRFSGRQFPNYSSELNVNALELEDSALYLCASSFRDRGNNEQFFGPGTRLTVL.

The chain uses TRBV30 and TRBJ1-5; possible D gene TRBD1, 5 bases. Deletions cut 6 bases from V and 0 bases from J, with 15 bases between. The CDR3 totals 15 residues. CDR1 and CDR2 (germline): GTSNPN, SVGIG (reference sequence). For the CDR3, the DNA is TGTGCCTGTTCGAGGGGACTTATTAGCAATCAGCCCCAGCATTTT. It specifies CACSRGLISNQPQHF.

This chain joins TRBV5-1 and TRBJ2-7; 8 nucleotides line up with TRBD1. Germline loops: CDR1 SGHRS, CDR2 YFSETQ. V shed 4 bases and J 3 bases; nucleotides not matched to a gene: 6. CDR3 length equals 14 residues. The CDR3 loop reads CASSTTGVVYEQYF. CDR3 sequence (DNA): TGCGCCAGCAGCACGACAGGGGTGGTCTACGAGCAGTACTTC.

Comments on this clone: Mismatch with germline at one junction end may stem from a read error. The V gene is TRBV15, the J gene TRBJ2-5, with 7 bases matching TRBD1. This CDR3 spans 13 amino acids. The germline gives CDR1 LNHNV, CDR2 YYDKDF (reference sequence). CDR3 nucleotide sequence: TGTGCCACCAGCAGGGAGGACAGGTTTTTTAAGCACTTC. It translates to CATSREDRFFKHF.

This clone has a handful of counts. The chain has TRBV30 and TRBJ1-5; D possibly corresponds to TRBD1 (5 bases). Per germline, CDR1 GTSNPN and CDR2 SVGIG (reference sequence). The CDR3 has 13 amino acids. Trimming removed 5 bases from V and 2 bases from J, with 10 bases in between. The CDR3 is CAWSTGGNQPQHF. CDR3 DNA: TGTGCCTGGTCAACAGGTGGCAATCAGCCCCAGCATTTT.

This clone appeared a single time. The V and J genes are TRBV9 and TRBJ1-3, with 11 bases aligning to TRBD1. The CDR3 sequence is 15 residues long. Germline V CDR1 and CDR2: SGDLS, YYNGEE. The ends lost 5 bases at V and 2 bases at J; junction bases unmatched: 3. Here the CDR3 DNA reads TGTGCCAGCAGAGGGGACAGGGGGGCTGGAAACACCATATATTTT. It is translated as CASRGDRGAGNTIYF.

V usage is TRBV3-1 (or the pseudogene TRBV3-2) and J usage is TRBJ2-1; the D is unclear. CDR3 length equals 16 residues. V was clipped by 4 bases and J by 5 bases, with 18 bases between them. Looked up from germline, CDR1 is LGHDT and CDR2 is YNNKEL (reference sequence). CDR3: CASSPDRDNLNNEQFF. For the CDR3, the DNA is TGTGCCAGCAGCCCCGACCGAGACAACCTAAACAATGAGCAGTTCTTC.

This sequence joins TRBV18 and TRBJ1-3, with 8 positions matching TRBD1. The V and J ends lost 6 bases and 0 bases, in that order; junction bases with no gene match: 7. Germline-derived CDR1 and CDR2 are KGHSH and LQKENI. This CDR3 is 16 amino acids long. The CDR3 protein is CASSPSGGNSGNTIYF. Written as DNA, the CDR3 is TGTGCCAGCTCCCCCTCAGGGGGCAACTCTGGAAACACCATATATTTT.

The chain carries TRBV14 and TRBJ1-1; D is possibly TRBD1 (6 bases). CDR3 length equals 13 residues. Germline lookup yields CDR1 SGHDN and CDR2 FVKESK. The V gene lost 8 bases and the J gene lost 9 bases, with 19 bases spanning the gap. The CDR3 sequence: CASSGDNQGKAFF. CDR3 in DNA: TGTGCCAGCTCTGGGGACAATCAAGGGAAAGCTTTCTTT.

The gene calls are TRBV5-1 and TRBJ2-3; no clear D gene. V gave up 3 bases and J gave up 6 bases, with 8 bases separating them. The CDR3 consists of 12 residues. Germline V gene data show CDR1 as SGHRS and CDR2 as YFSETQ. The CDR3 spells CASSSDLDTQYF. The CDR3 bases are TGCGCCAGCAGCTCCGACTTGGATACGCAGTATTTT.

This clone was counted once. The chain has TRBV19 and TRBJ1-2, with 9 bases fitting TRBD1. The V segment lost 8 bases and the J segment 0 bases; nucleotides outside the gene matches: 7. This CDR3 contains 15 residues. CDR1 is LNHDA, CDR2 SQIVND, per germline (reference sequence). CDR3: CASATGTGSNYGYTF. Here the CDR3 DNA reads TGTGCCAGTGCGACCGGGACAGGGTCTAACTATGGCTACACCTTC. Filled out from reference TRBV19 and TRBJ1-2, the complete variable domain reads DGGITQSPKYLFRKEGQNVTLSCEQNLNHDAMYWYRQDPGQGLRLIYYSQIVNDFQKGDIAEGYSVSREKKESFPLTVTSAQKNPTAFYLCASATGTGSNYGYTFGSGTRLTVV.

This chain joins TRBV7-8 and TRBJ1-4; the D gene is possibly TRBD1 (5 bases). The CDR3 is 16 residues long. Germline CDR1 and CDR2: SGHVS and FQNEAQ. The V and J ends lost 5 bases and 3 bases respectively, with 16 bases between them. The CDR3 nucleotides read TGTGCCAGCAGCCGATCCAGGACAAGGGCTAATGAAAAACTGTTTTTT. Amino acids: CASSRSRTRANEKLFF.

This sequence joins TRBV3-1 (or the pseudogene TRBV3-2) and TRBJ2-1, with TRBD2 matching over 13 bases. The germline CDR1 and CDR2 sequences are LGHDT and YNNKEL (reference sequence). The CDR3 spans 17 residues. The trim removed 6 bases at V and 3 bases at J, leaving 8 bases unmatched. The CDR3, as DNA: TGTGCCAGCAGTCTCGGGACTAGCGGGGTCCTCTACAATGAGCAGTTCTTC. Protein product: CASSLGTSGVLYNEQFF.

The rearrangement links TRBV18 to TRBJ2-3; 9 bases are shared with TRBD2. Per the germline V gene, CDR1 is KGHSH and CDR2 is LQKENI. This CDR3 has 16 amino acids. V shed 2 bases and J 1 base; nucleotides not matched to a gene: 4. CDR3 sequence: CASSPALAGRTDTQYF. The CDR3, as DNA: TGTGCCAGCTCACCAGCCCTAGCGGGACGCACAGATACGCAGTATTTT.

The chain has TRBV19 and TRBJ2-7; 9 positions agree with TRBD2. The J segment lost 3 bases and the V segment lost 6 bases, leaving 12 bases of the junction unmatched. The CDR3 extends over 16 amino acids. From germline, CDR1 is LNHDA and CDR2 SQIVND (reference sequence). CDR3 DNA sequence: TGTGCCAGTAGCGGACTAGCGTGGGGAAGTGGCTACGAGCAGTACTTC. It translates to CASSGLAWGSGYEQYF.

This chain joins TRBV20-1 and TRBJ1-1; D gene unclear. The CDR3 length is 12 residues. V lost 3 bases and J 6 bases, leaving 11 bases between the germline ends. Germline V CDR1 and CDR2: DFQATT, SNEGSKA (reference sequence). The CDR3 nucleotides are TGCAGTGCTAGTCCGGTCGGAGCTGAAGCTTTCTTT. It encodes CSASPVGAEAFF.

This chain connects TRBV12-5 to TRBJ2-1; D possibly corresponds to TRBD1 (6 bases). The length of the CDR3 is 13 residues. V dropped 4 bases and J dropped 4 bases, with 8 bases sitting between them. Germline values: CDR1 LGHNT, CDR2 FRNRAP. The CDR3 nucleotides are TGTGCTAGTGGTTCACAGGGATACAATGAGCAGTTCTTC. It specifies CASGSQGYNEQFF.

This chain connects TRBV7-8 to TRBJ1-4, with D unresolved. Trimming cost V 3 bases and J 5 bases, with 10 bases left between them. Germline assignment: CDR1 SGHVS and CDR2 FQNEAQ. The length of the CDR3 is 14 residues. The CDR3 protein is CASSFTGLNEKLFF. The CDR3 DNA is TGTGCCAGCAGCTTTACCGGGTTAAATGAAAAACTGTTTTTT.

The chain employs TRBV3-1 (or the pseudogene TRBV3-2) and TRBJ2-7; the D gene is possibly TRBD2 (5 bases). CDR1 LGHDT and CDR2 YNNKEL come from the germline V gene (reference sequence). The V end lost 1 base, the J end lost 7 bases, and 14 bases lay between the germline ends. The CDR3 has 14 residues. The CDR3 DNA sequence: TGTGCCAGCAGCCAAGCCGGGATCCGGGGAGAGCAGTACTTC. Translating it yields CASSQAGIRGEQYF.

The chain uses TRBV5-5 and TRBJ2-1; the match to TRBD2 covers 9 bases. V dropped 4 bases and J dropped 4; count of bases not matched to a gene: 6. The CDR3 is 15 residues long. Germline V CDR1 and CDR2: SGHKS, YYEKEE (reference sequence). CDR3 DNA: TGTGCCAGCAGCCTTCGACTAGCGGATTACAATGAGCAGTTCTTC. As protein: CASSLRLADYNEQFF.

The DNA of the CDR3 is TGTGCCAGCAGCCTCCGTGGCAGCGCCGGGGAGCTGTTTTTT. Its translation is CASSLRGSAGELFF. The chain couples TRBV3-1 (or the pseudogene TRBV3-2) to TRBJ2-2; the D is unclear. The CDR3 runs to 14 residues. Trimming shortened V by 4 bases and J by 6 bases, and 12 bases separated the two germline ends. Germline assignment: CDR1 LGHDT and CDR2 YNNKEL (reference sequence).